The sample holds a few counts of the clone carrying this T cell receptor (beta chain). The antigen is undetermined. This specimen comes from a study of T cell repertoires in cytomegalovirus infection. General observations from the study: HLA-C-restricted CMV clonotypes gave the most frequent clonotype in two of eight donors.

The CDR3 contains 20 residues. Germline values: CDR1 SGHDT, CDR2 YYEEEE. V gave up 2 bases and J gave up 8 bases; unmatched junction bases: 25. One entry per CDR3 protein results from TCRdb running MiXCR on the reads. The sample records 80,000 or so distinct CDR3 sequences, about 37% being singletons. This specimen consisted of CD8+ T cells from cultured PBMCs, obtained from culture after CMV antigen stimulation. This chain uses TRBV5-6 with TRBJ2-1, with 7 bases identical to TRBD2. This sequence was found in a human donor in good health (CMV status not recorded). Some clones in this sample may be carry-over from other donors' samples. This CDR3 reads CASSFVRTRPDGGIIDEQFF. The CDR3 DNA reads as TGTGCCAGCAGCTTCGTTCGGACCCGGCCCGACGGGGGGATTATCGATGAGCAGTTCTTC.